One and the same sample provided the 30 T cell receptor beta chains below, sequenced in a study of cytomegalovirus exposure and HLA in healthy donors. TCRdb keeps only in-frame clones here, not all; method: immunoSEQ multiplex PCR. The sample includes a few hundred thousand clones, roughly 88% of them seen just once. Sequencing was carried out using PBMCs. The receptors come from a woman aged 18-30 years in good health and CMV-seronegative.

The gene calls are TRBV29-1 and TRBJ2-1; TRBD1 matches 9 bases. There are 16 residues in the CDR3. Germline V gene sequence: CDR1 SQVTM, CDR2 ANQGSEA. V shed 6 bases, J shed 2 bases, and the junction held 11 bases outside the gene matches. CDR3 in DNA: TGCAGCGTGAGACCCGGCGGGACAGGGCCCTACAATGAGCAGTTCTTC. Encoded protein: CSVRPGGTGPYNEQFF.

The rearrangement uses TRBV30 and TRBJ1-2; D ambiguous. V was shortened by 2 bases and J by 4 bases, with 8 bases between the two germline ends. The CDR3 sequence is 12 residues long. Germline CDR1 and CDR2: GTSNPN and SVGIG (reference sequence). The CDR3 loop is CAWSQNPYGYTF. CDR3 nucleotide sequence: TGTGCCTGGAGTCAAAATCCCTATGGCTACACCTTC.

The chain employs TRBV7-6 and TRBJ2-3; 7 nucleotides line up with TRBD2. V was clipped by 6 bases and J by 4 bases; unmatched bases: 7. The CDR3 covers 14 residues. Germline V gives CDR1 SGHVS, CDR2 FNYEAQ. CDR3 sequence: CASRGAGASDTQYF. The CDR3 DNA is TGTGCCAGCAGGGGTGCGGGAGCGTCAGATACGCAGTATTTT.

The chain has TRBV6-1 and TRBJ2-1; D uncertain. CDR3 length equals 12 residues. V was pared by 4 bases and J by 10 bases, with 11 bases between. The germline V gene encodes CDR1 MNHNS and CDR2 SASEGT. CDR3: CASSVGKLEQFF. Here the CDR3 DNA reads TGTGCCAGCAGTGTCGGTAAACTCGAGCAGTTCTTC.

Only one count was recorded for this clone. V and J are TRBV5-1 and TRBJ2-7; D may be TRBD2 (6 bases). V lost 3 bases and J lost 5, with 21 bases in between. The CDR3 spans 16 residues. Germline assignment: CDR1 SGHRS and CDR2 YFSETQ. CDR3 region: CASSWGGGFSTDEQYF. The CDR3 DNA is TGCGCCAGCAGCTGGGGTGGGGGGTTTTCGACGGACGAGCAGTACTTC.

This rearrangement joins TRBV27 to TRBJ2-3; a weak D match, TRBD1 (6 bases). There are 16 residues in the CDR3. Deletions cut 3 bases from V and 6 bases from J, with 19 bases between. CDR1 is MNHEY and CDR2 is SMNVEV in the germline V gene (reference sequence). CDR3 nucleotide sequence: TGTGCCAGCAGTTTCGGACAGTATTGGGCGTCGGATACGCAGTATTTT. Protein sequence: CASSFGQYWASDTQYF.

V gene TRBV5-8 combines with J gene TRBJ2-7; 11 nucleotides line up with TRBD1. V lost 4 bases, J lost 2 bases, and 2 bases stayed unmatched. CDR1 is SGHTS, CDR2 YDEGEE, per germline. This CDR3 comprises 14 residues. CDR3 DNA: TGTGCCAGCAGCAGGGGACAGGGGGCCTACGAGCAGTACTTC. Protein sequence: CASSRGQGAYEQYF.

V is TRBV6-1 and J is TRBJ1-5; no clear D. The germline V and J ends were trimmed by 5 bases and 6 bases, with 5 bases remaining between them. Germline-derived CDR1 and CDR2 are MNHNS and SASEGT. The CDR3 is 11 amino acids. CDR3 in DNA: TGTGCCAGCAGTCAGGTTCAGCCCCAGCATTTT. It yields the protein CASSQVQPQHF.

The chain carries TRBV13 and TRBJ2-7; 14 nucleotides line up with TRBD2. The germline V gene encodes CDR1 PRHDT and CDR2 FYEKMQ (reference sequence). After removal of 5 bases from V and 2 bases from J, the junction contained 2 bases not matched to a gene. The CDR3 runs to 15 residues. CDR3 DNA sequence: TGTGCCAGCAGCCCGGGACTAGCGGGGGCCTACGAGCAGTACTTC. This codes for CASSPGLAGAYEQYF. The full variable domain, its missing parts supplied by reference TRBV13 and TRBJ2-7, is AAGVIQSPRHLIKEKRETATLKCYPIPRHDTVYWYQQGPGQDPQFLISFYEKMQSDKGSIPDRFSAQQFSDYHSELNMSSLELGDSALYFCASSPGLAGAYEQYFGPGTRLTVT.

The J gene is TRBJ2-1, the V gene TRBV9; 7 bases are shared with TRBD2. This CDR3 contains 12 residues. Germline V gene data show CDR1 as SGDLS and CDR2 as YYNGEE. The V and J ends lost 0 bases and 13 bases, in that order; junction bases with no gene match: 4. The CDR3 bases are TGTGCCAGCAGCGTAGGGGAGGGACGCCAGTTCTTC. It encodes CASSVGEGRQFF.

The rearrangement links TRBV28 to TRBJ2-3, with 13 nucleotides matching TRBD2. The CDR3 sequence is 14 residues long. CDR1 is MDHEN and CDR2 is SYDVKM in the germline V gene. V shed 11 bases, J shed 3 bases, and the junction held 5 bases outside the gene matches. This CDR3 is CAAQGLAGTDTQYF. Here the CDR3 DNA reads TGTGCCGCCCAGGGACTAGCGGGAACAGATACGCAGTATTTT.

The rearrangement uses TRBV7-9 and TRBJ2-5; unclear D gene. V was shortened by 1 base and J by 6 bases, with 9 bases between the two germline ends. Germline lookup yields CDR1 SEHNR and CDR2 FQNEAQ (reference sequence). The CDR3 has 13 residues. CDR3 in amino acids: CASSLVGFQTQYF. CDR3 bases: TGTGCCAGCAGCTTAGTTGGCTTCCAGACCCAGTACTTC.

The chain couples TRBV6-5 to TRBJ2-2; D perhaps matches TRBD1 (6 bases). This CDR3 spans 15 amino acids. Germline V lookup: CDR1 MNHEY, CDR2 SVGAGI. V was clipped by 5 bases and J by 6 bases, with 16 bases between them. CDR3 DNA sequence: TGTGCCAGCAGTGCCGGGACAAACATCGCCGGGGAGCTGTTTTTT. This codes for CASSAGTNIAGELFF.

The J gene is TRBJ1-5, the V gene TRBV6-6; D is uncertain. The V gene lost 6 bases and the J gene lost 5 bases, with 8 bases spanning the gap. The CDR3 has 12 amino acids. Per germline, CDR1 MNHNY and CDR2 SVGAGI (reference sequence). The CDR3 bases are TGTGCCAGCAGAGATCAGGATCAGCCCCAGCATTTT. Amino acids: CASRDQDQPQHF.

The V gene is TRBV5-6, the J gene TRBJ2-7; the match to TRBD1 covers 7 bases. After removal of 0 bases from V and 9 bases from J, the junction contained 9 bases not matched to a gene. The CDR3 has 14 residues. The germline gives CDR1 SGHDT, CDR2 YYEEEE. The CDR3 here is CASSLVGTGDWQYF. In DNA form, the CDR3 reads TGTGCCAGCAGCTTGGTTGGTACAGGGGATTGGCAGTACTTC. Full variable domain (remainder filled in from reference TRBV5-6 and TRBJ2-7): DAGVTQSPTHLIKTRGQQVTLRCSPKSGHDTVSWYQQALGQGPQFIFQYYEEEERQRGNFPDRFSGHQFPNYSSELNVNALLLGDSALYLCASSLVGTGDWQYFGPGTRLTVT.

The chain recombines TRBV5-1 with TRBJ2-3, with 12 bases identical to TRBD2. Germline V gene sequence: CDR1 SGHRS, CDR2 YFSETQ. The CDR3 spans 16 residues. V lost 4 bases and J lost 2; bases outside the gene matches: 5. The chain's CDR3 is CASSPGTSGPTDTQYF. DNA for the CDR3: TGCGCCAGCAGCCCCGGGACTAGCGGGCCCACAGATACGCAGTATTTT.

This chain connects TRBV28 to TRBJ1-3; D might be TRBD1 (6 bases). CDR1 and CDR2 from the germline V gene are MDHEN and SYDVKM. The CDR3 is 15 residues long. V shed 6 bases and J shed 0 bases, with 12 bases lying between them. CDR3 in amino acids: CASSRTGISGNTIYF. CDR3 sequence (DNA): TGTGCCAGCAGCCGAACAGGGATCTCTGGAAACACCATATATTTT.

This chain connects TRBV14 to TRBJ2-2, with TRBD1 matching over 7 bases. The CDR3 spans 15 residues. Germline values: CDR1 SGHDN, CDR2 FVKESK. V shed 2 bases and J 6 bases; nucleotides not matched to a gene: 6. CDR3 in DNA: TGTGCCAGCAGCCAATGGCCGGGGACAGCCGGGGAGCTGTTTTTT. Translating gives CASSQWPGTAGELFF.

The chain links TRBV27 to TRBJ2-7; 8 positions match TRBD2. In germline, CDR1 is MNHEY, CDR2 SMNVEV (reference sequence). There are 17 residues in the CDR3. The V segment lost 6 bases and the J segment 2 bases; nucleotides outside the gene matches: 15. The CDR3 protein is CASSSTGLGTGTYEQYF. The CDR3 nucleotides read TGTGCCAGCAGCTCCACGGGACTAGGAACGGGCACCTACGAGCAGTACTTC.

This clone was observed a few times. The chain has TRBV27 and TRBJ2-7; 9 positions agree with TRBD1. J lost 3 bases, V lost 4 bases, and 4 bases had no gene match. The CDR3 spans 14 residues. The germline gives CDR1 MNHEY, CDR2 SMNVEV (reference sequence). The chain's CDR3 is CASSSTGGHYEQYF. Here the CDR3 DNA reads TGTGCCAGCAGTTCGACAGGGGGACACTACGAGCAGTACTTC.

This rearrangement joins TRBV5-4 to TRBJ1-2, with unresolved D. V lost 4 bases and J lost 0, with 4 bases in between. Germline V gene lookup returns CDR1 SGHNT and CDR2 YYREEE (reference sequence). The CDR3 covers 12 residues. The DNA of the CDR3 is TGTGCCAGCAGCCTACCTAACTATGGCTACACCTTC. It yields the protein CASSLPNYGYTF.

The chain couples TRBV27 to TRBJ2-1; tentatively, D is TRBD1 (6 bases). Trimming stripped 0 bases from V and 13 bases from J, with 16 bases between. The CDR3 is made up of 14 amino acids. Per germline, CDR1 MNHEY and CDR2 SMNVEV (reference sequence). In DNA form, the CDR3 reads TGTGCCAGCAGTTTATCGGGGACACCGGAGGACCAGTTCTTC. As protein: CASSLSGTPEDQFF.

The chain carries TRBV9 and TRBJ2-3; tentative D call: TRBD2 (5 bases). The CDR3 is 15 amino acids. The ends were cut back, 0 bases at V and 4 bases at J, with 12 bases in the middle. Germline CDR1 and CDR2: SGDLS and YYNGEE. This CDR3 is CASSVAGFIADTQYF. CDR3 DNA sequence: TGTGCCAGCAGCGTAGCGGGATTTATTGCAGATACGCAGTATTTT.

This chain links TRBV6-6 with TRBJ2-1; perhaps TRBD1 as D (5 bases). Germline lookup yields CDR1 MNHNY and CDR2 SVGAGI (reference sequence). V was clipped by 4 bases and J by 8 bases, with 12 bases between them. CDR3 size: 13 residues. The CDR3 DNA reads TGTGCCAGCAGTTCTCCCAGGGTCGATGAGCAGTTCTTC. Residues: CASSSPRVDEQFF.

The chain couples TRBV14 to TRBJ2-7, with TRBD2 matching over 10 bases. The CDR3 is made up of 15 amino acids. The germline CDR1 and CDR2 sequences are SGHDN and FVKESK. V lost 4 bases and J lost 0; bases outside the gene matches: 3. The CDR3 loop reads CASSLGLANSYEQYF. The CDR3 DNA reads as TGTGCCAGCAGCCTGGGACTAGCGAACTCCTACGAGCAGTACTTC.

The V gene is TRBV28, the J gene TRBJ2-7, with TRBD1 matching 8 bases. Germline V gene sequence: CDR1 MDHEN, CDR2 SYDVKM. Losses at the gene ends were 3 bases for V and 12 bases for J; bases not matched to a gene: 7. CDR3 length: 12 residues. The CDR3 reads CASSLDRVNAYF. As DNA, the CDR3 is TGTGCCAGCAGTTTGGACAGGGTCAACGCGTACTTC.

V and J are TRBV6-5 and TRBJ1-2; D perhaps matches TRBD1 (5 bases). This CDR3 contains 13 residues. Germline CDR1 reads MNHEY; CDR2 reads SVGAGI. V shed 0 bases and J shed 4 bases, with 6 bases lying between them. CDR3 in DNA: TGTGCCAGCAGTTACTCGCAGGGCTATGGCTACACCTTC. Its protein product is CASSYSQGYGYTF.

This clone came up a few times. The V and J genes are TRBV2 and TRBJ2-7, with D maybe TRBD2 (6 bases). Between the trimmed V and J ends, which lost 5 bases and 0 bases, there was a span of 14 bases. This CDR3 is built from 15 residues. Germline V gives CDR1 SNHLY, CDR2 FYNNEI. CDR3 region: CASSRLDVSSYEQYF. The DNA for the CDR3 is TGTGCCAGCAGTCGACTAGACGTGAGCTCCTACGAGCAGTACTTC.

This sequence joins TRBV28 and TRBJ2-5; 7 bases agree with TRBD1. Germline V gives CDR1 MDHEN, CDR2 SYDVKM. The CDR3 runs 14 residues. The V gene end was trimmed by 5 bases and the J gene end by 2 bases; junction bases not matched to a gene: 5. CDR3 in amino acids: CASSPDRAQETQYF. The CDR3 DNA is TGTGCCAGCAGTCCTGACAGGGCACAAGAGACCCAGTACTTC. Based on the CDR3 plus reference TRBV28 and TRBJ2-5, the full variable domain is DVKVTQSSRYLVKRTGEKVFLECVQDMDHENMFWYRQDPGLGLRLIYFSYDVKMKEKGDIPEGYSVSREKKERFSLILESASTNQTSMYLCASSPDRAQETQYFGPGTRLLVL.

The rearrangement joins TRBV10-3 to TRBJ2-5, with TRBD1 as a possible D gene (6 bases). CDR1 and CDR2 (germline): ENHRY, SYGVKD. The V end lost 6 bases, the J end lost 5 bases, and 13 bases lay between the germline ends. This CDR3 is 13 amino acids long. The CDR3 loop is CAISRDTRETQYF. CDR3 DNA sequence: TGTGCCATCAGCCGGGACACCAGGGAGACCCAGTACTTC.